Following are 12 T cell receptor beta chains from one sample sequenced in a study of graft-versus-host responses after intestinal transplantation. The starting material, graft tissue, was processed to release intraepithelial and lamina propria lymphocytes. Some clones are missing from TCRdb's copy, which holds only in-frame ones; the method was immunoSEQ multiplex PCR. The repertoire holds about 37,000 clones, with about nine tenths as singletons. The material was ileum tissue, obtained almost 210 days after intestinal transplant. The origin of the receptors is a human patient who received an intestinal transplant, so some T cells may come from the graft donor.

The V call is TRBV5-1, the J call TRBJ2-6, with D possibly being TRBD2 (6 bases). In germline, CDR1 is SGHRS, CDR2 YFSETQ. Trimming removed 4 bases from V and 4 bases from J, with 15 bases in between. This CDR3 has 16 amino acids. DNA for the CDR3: TGCGCCAGCAGCCCCCGCGGAGGGGACGGGGCCAACGTCCTGACTTTC. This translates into CASSPRGGDGANVLTF. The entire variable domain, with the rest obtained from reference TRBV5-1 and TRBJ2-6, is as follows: KAGVTQTPRYLIKTRGQQVTLSCSPISGHRSVSWYQQTPGQGLQFLFEYFSETQRNKGNFPGRFSGRQFSNSRSEMNVSTLELGDSALYLCASSPRGGDGANVLTFGAGSRLTVL.

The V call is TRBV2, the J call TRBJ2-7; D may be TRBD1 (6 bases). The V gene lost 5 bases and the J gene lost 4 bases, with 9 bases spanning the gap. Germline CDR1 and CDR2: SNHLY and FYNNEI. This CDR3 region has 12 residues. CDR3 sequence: CASSQDRYEQYF. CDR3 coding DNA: TGTGCCAGCAGTCAGGACAGATACGAGCAGTACTTC.

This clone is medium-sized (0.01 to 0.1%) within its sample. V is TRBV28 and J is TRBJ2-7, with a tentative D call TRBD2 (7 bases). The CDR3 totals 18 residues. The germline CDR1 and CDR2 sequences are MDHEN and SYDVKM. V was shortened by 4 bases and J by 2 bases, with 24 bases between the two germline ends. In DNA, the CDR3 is TGTGCCAGCAGTTCGTTGGGGGGGGCTAGCGATGCCCCCTACGAGCAGTACTTC. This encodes CASSSLGGASDAPYEQYF.

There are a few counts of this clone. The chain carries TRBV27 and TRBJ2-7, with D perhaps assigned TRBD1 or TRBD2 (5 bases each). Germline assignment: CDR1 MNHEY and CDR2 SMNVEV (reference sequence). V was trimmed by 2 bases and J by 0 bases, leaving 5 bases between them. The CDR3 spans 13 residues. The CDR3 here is CASSLGGSYEQYF. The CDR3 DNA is TGTGCCAGCAGTTTAGGGGGCTCCTACGAGCAGTACTTC.

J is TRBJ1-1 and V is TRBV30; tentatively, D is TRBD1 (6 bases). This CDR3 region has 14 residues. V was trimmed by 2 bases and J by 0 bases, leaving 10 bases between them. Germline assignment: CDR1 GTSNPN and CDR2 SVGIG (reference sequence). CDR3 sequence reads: CAWSSDRLNTEAFF. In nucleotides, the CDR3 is TGTGCCTGGAGTTCAGACAGGTTGAACACTGAAGCTTTCTTT.

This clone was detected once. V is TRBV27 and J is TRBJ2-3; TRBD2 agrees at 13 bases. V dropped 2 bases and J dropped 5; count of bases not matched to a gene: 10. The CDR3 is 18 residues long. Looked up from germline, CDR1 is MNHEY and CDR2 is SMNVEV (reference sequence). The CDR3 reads CASSLRLAGGQGGDTQYF. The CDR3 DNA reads TGTGCCAGCAGTTTACGACTAGCGGGGGGCCAAGGTGGAGATACGCAGTATTTT.

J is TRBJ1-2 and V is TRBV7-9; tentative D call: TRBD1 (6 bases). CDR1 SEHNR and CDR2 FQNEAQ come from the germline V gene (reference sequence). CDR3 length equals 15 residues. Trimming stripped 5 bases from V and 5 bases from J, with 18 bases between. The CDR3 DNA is TGTGCCAGCAGCCCATGGGACACCCAGGGGTATGGCTACACCTTC. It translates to CASSPWDTQGYGYTF. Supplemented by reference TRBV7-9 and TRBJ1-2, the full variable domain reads DTGVSQNPRHKITKRGQNVTFRCDPISEHNRLYWYRQTLGQGPEFLTYFQNEAQLEKSRLLSDRFSAERPKGSFSTLEIQRTEQGDSAMYLCASSPWDTQGYGYTFGSGTRLTVV.

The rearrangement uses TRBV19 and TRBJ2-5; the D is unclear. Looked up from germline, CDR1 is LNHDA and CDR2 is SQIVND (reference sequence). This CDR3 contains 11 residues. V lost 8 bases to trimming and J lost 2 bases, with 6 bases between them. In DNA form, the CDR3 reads TGTGCCAGTCAATCTCAAGAGACCCAGTACTTC. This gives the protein CASQSQETQYF.

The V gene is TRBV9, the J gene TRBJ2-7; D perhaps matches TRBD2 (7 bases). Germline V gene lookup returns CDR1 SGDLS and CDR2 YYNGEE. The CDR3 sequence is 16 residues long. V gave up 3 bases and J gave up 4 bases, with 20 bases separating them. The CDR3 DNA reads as TGTGCCAGCAGCGGGAGGGGGACGGGACTACTATACGAGCAGTACTTC. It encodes CASSGRGTGLLYEQYF.

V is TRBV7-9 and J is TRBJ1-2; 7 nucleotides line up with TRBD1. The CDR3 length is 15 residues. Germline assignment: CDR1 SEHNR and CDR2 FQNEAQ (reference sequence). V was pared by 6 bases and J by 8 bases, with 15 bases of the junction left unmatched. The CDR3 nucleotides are TGTGCCAGCAGGCCTCAACTAGGGGGCTACGGAGGCTACACCTTC. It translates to CASRPQLGGYGGYTF.

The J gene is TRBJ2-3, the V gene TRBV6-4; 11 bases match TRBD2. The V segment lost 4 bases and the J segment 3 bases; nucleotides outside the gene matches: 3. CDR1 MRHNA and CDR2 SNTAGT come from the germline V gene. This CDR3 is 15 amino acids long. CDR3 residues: CASSATSGGTDTQYF. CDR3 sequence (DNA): TGTGCCAGCAGTGCCACTAGCGGGGGTACAGATACGCAGTATTTT.

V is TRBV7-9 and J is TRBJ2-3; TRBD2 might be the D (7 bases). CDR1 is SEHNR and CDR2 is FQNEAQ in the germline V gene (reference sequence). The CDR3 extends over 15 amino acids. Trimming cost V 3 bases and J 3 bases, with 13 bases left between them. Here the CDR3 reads CASSFGSGTTDTQYF. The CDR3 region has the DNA TGTGCCAGCAGCTTTGGAAGCGGGACAACAGATACGCAGTATTTT.